This T cell receptor (beta chain) originates from a study of shared clonotypes between healthy human individuals. General study results and limits: Sampling involved blood alone; tissue repertoires likely differ. Generation of non-shared clonotypes was less probable than generation of clonotypes shared by all four donors.

In the study's own analysis: ImmunoSEQ junction-only sequences lacked quality scores, so their filtering differed. TCRdb keeps only in-frame clones here, not all; method: immunoSEQ multiplex PCR. V and J calls and clone size are as listed in that table; D and trimming were resolved from the DNA. The sample has fewer than 2.5 million clones, more than 85% seen once. Healthy HIV-negative adults without recent acute infections or vaccinations served as donors. From germline, CDR1 is MDHEN and CDR2 SYDVKM. This CDR3 region has 15 residues. Deletions cut 2 bases from V and 6 bases from J, with 16 bases between. Remarks on this clone: The antigen remains unidentified.

The rearrangement uses TRBV28 and TRBJ1-2; unclear D gene. The clonotype originates from a man younger than 35 in good health. Some clones in this sample may be carry-over from other donors' samples. Sequencing was done on a sample of naive CD4+ T cells from PBMCs. Specified subset: CD45RA+ positively selected. The CDR3 loop reads CASSLRSVAKHGYTF. In DNA form, the CDR3 reads TGTGCCAGCAGTTTAAGGTCCGTGGCAAAGCATGGCTACACCTTC.